The entry that follows covers one T cell receptor beta chain sequence. This sample was taken from a study of OX40 agonist ivuxolimab in advanced cancers. Whole-study context: Patients were dosed with the agonistic anti-OX40 (CD134) antibody ivuxolimab. Prior anti-PD-1, anti-PD-L1 or anti-CTLA-4 therapy was allowed; 40% had some.

Repertoires were generated with immunoSEQ multiplex PCR, while TCRdb's copy carries only in-frame clones and drops some. The sample shows tens of thousands of clones, over 65% of them seen only once. The TCR comes from an adult with an advanced solid tumor such as melanoma, head and neck, liver or kidney cancer. This material consisted of CD4+ or CD8+ T cells sorted from blood, taken in a trial of the OX40 agonist ivuxolimab.

The CDR3 DNA follows: TGTGCCAGCAATCCCCGGGCTCAGGGGGAGACCCAGTACTTC. Amino acid sequence: CASNPRAQGETQYF. The chain couples TRBV2 to TRBJ2-5, with D perhaps matching TRBD1 (6 bases). The CDR3 is made up of 14 amino acids. CDR1 SNHLY and CDR2 FYNNEI come from the germline V gene. Between the trimmed V and J ends, which lost 7 bases and 5 bases, there was a span of 17 bases. The full variable domain, in which reference TRBV2 and TRBJ2-5 provide the parts outside the CDR3, is EPEVTQTPSHQVTQMGQEVILRCVPISNHLYFYWYRQILGQKVEFLVSFYNNEISEKSEIFDDQFSVERPDGSNFTLKIRSTKLEDSAMYFCASNPRAQGETQYFGPGTRLLVL.